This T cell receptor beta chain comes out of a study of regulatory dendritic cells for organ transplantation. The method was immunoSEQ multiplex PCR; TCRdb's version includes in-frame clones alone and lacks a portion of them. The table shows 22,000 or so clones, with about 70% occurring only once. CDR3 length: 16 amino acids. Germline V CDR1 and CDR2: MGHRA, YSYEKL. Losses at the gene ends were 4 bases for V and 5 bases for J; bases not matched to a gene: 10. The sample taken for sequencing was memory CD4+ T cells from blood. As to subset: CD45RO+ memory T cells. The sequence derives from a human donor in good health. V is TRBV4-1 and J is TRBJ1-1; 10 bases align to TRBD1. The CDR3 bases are TGCGCCAGCAGCCGAGCCGGGACAGGGGTGGAGACTGAAGCTTTCTTT. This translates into CASSRAGTGVETEAFF.